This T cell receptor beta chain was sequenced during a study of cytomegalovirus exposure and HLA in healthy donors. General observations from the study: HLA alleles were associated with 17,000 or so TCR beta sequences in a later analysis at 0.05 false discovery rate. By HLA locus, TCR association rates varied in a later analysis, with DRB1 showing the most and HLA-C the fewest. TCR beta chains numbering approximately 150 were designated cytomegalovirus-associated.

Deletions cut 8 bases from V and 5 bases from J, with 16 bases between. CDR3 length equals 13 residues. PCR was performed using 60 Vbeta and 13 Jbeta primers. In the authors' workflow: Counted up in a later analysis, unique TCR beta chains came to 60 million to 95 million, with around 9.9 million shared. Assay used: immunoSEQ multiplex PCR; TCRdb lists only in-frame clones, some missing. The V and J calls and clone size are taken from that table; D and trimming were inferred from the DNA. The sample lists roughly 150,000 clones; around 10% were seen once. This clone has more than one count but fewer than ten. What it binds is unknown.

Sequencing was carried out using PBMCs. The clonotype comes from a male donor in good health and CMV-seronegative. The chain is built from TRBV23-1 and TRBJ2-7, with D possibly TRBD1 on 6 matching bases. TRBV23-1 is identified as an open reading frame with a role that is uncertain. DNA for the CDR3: TGCGCCAGCCTTAGGTGGGGGCACGACGAGCAGTACTTC. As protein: CASLRWGHDEQYF.